A selection of T cell receptor beta chains follows, all from one sample in a study of metastatic and nonmetastatic thyroid tumors. Through MiXCR, TCRdb re-clonotyped the PCR reads. Of 35,000 to 50,000 clones in the sample, less than 5% were seen once. Source material: blood. These receptors came from a female donor with papillary thyroid cancer or a benign thyroid nodule (not recorded which). Some clones in this sample may be carry-over from other donors' samples. Both conserved end residues are trimmed from each CDR3. Clone size is not always given. Where it is, it says once, few, many or a class for expanded clones.

TRBJ2-1,NA,TRBV9,ASSVEMAFERF
TRBJ1-1,NA,TRBV10-3,DITETGVTEDF
TRBJ2-4,many,TRBV2,ASREQGAKNIQY
TRBJ2-7,many,TRBV10-3,AISERGQRAYEQY
TRBJ1-1,many,TRBV3-1,ASSQWGVQNTEAF
TRBJ2-7,NA,TRBV6-6,ASSYSWADTYEQY
TRBJ2-3,many,TRBV7-2,ASSPGRDTQY
TRBJ1-1,many,TRBV6-1,ASTYRGRGTEAF
TRBJ2-1,many,TRBV3-1,ASSQAYNEQF
TRBJ1-2,few,TRBV6-1,ASSLQGANYGYT
TRBJ2-7,NA,TRBV10-1,ATADTSSYEQY